This T cell receptor beta chain was sequenced in a study of T cells in localized non-small cell lung cancer. Data came from immunoSEQ multiplex PCR; TCRdb stores just in-frame clones and leaves some out. The data contain 75,000 to 80,000 clones, 88% of them seen just once; the ten biggest clones take up around a fifth. Notes on the study in general: Paired adjacent lung recovered a median roughly 60 of the top 100 tumor clones. Clonality of T cells reached its maximum in uninvolved adjacent lung, surpassing tumor.

Germline values: CDR1 SGHTS, CDR2 YDEGEE. V was clipped by 4 bases and J by 0 bases, with 9 bases between them. The CDR3 covers 14 residues. In regard to this clone: The antigen remains undetermined.

Here the sequenced sample was peripheral blood, taken before any cancer treatment. This clonotype was obtained from a woman aged 40-69 years with stage I squamous cell lung carcinoma. The chain couples TRBV5-8 to TRBJ2-3, with D perhaps matching TRBD2 (6 bases). This chain's CDR3 is CASSMGLSTDTQYF. The CDR3 nucleotides are TGTGCCAGCAGCATGGGACTTAGCACAGATACGCAGTATTTT.